This TCR beta chain originates from a study of blood T cell repertoires in COVID-19 (dated by TCRdb to between 2020 and 2021). The study in broad terms: Samples covering the acute and convalescent phases of COVID-19 were provided by collaborators in the United States, Italy and Spain. The prospective study material was composed of cDNA or gDNA derived from T cells, B-cell-depleted T cells, or PBMCs. Subjects who had been exposed to COVID-19, were actively infected with it, or had recovered from it provided the deeply sampled blood TCRbeta repertoires that made up the dataset. The repertoires were released in a freely available public database meant as a resource for research on the immune response to SARS-CoV-2. Samples were obtained from the ongoing ImmuneRACE study (first 160 participants) and from some 1,200 subjects provided by 6 global collaborators. Nearly every sample came with metadata listing a de-identified subject ID, COVID-19 status, age in years and sex. Where available, HLA class I and class II types were obtained from metadata supplied by the sample provider rather than from assay-based typing.

Taken from the germline V gene, the CDR1 and CDR2 loops are MDHEN and SYDVKM. Cut back by 2 bases and 2 bases, the V and J ends lie 10 bases apart. The CDR3 goes from the cysteine to the phenylalanine over 14 residues. The DNA shown is the 42-base CDR3, in frame from base 1. Collaborating institutions collected whole blood in K2EDTA tubes following their own protocols. For TCRbeta analysis, collaborators shipped samples in one of three forms: frozen whole blood, isolated PBMCs, or DNA extracted from either of those sample types. A note on this clone: Which antigen it targets is not known. No much larger clone exists at a distance of one base, and base qualities are not known.

Here is what the overall study found, with its caveats: The amount of clinical and demographic metadata varied by source and participant and was provided uncurated.

TCRbeta CDR3 regions were amplified from genomic DNA by means of the immunoSEQ Assay, a bias-controlled multiplex PCR. Concerning the study's data processing: Nucleated cell counts per sample were estimated from amplification of reference gene primers within the assay. To quantify the absolute abundance of each unique TCRbeta CDR3 rearrangement, sequence reads were collapsed and filtered. For each sample, productive Simpson clonality was calculated as the square root of Simpson's diversity index across productive rearrangements. Drawn from immuneACCESS, this table holds only the in-frame rearrangements with V and J called that TCRdb kept. Clones are partly lost; checked studies trace under half to an unresolved V gene and leave the rest unexplained. V, J and clone size reflect that table, while D and trimming were determined from the DNA. The sample data list 70,000 to 100,000 clones, and about 71% of these were observed just once. Around 4.2% of the sample goes to the ten largest clones.

Source material: peripheral blood. The rearrangement joined TRBV28 to TRBJ2-7; the D gene remains uncertain. The source of this sequence is a woman between 45 and 65 years old with acute or convalescent COVID-19. The CDR3: CASSLAGTTYEQYF. The sequenced DNA is TGTGCCAGCAGTTTAGCAGGAACCACCTACGAGCAGTACTTC. The variable domain in full, with residues beyond the CDR3 obtained from the reference TRBV28 and TRBJ2-7 genes, is DVKVTQSSRYLVKRTGEKVFLECVQDMDHENMFWYRQDPGLGLRLIYFSYDVKMKEKGDIPEGYSVSREKKERFSLILESASTNQTSMYLCASSLAGTTYEQYFGPGTRLTVT.